Included here is one T cell receptor beta chain sequence, with context. Antigen unknown. This specimen belongs to a study of cytomegalovirus exposure and HLA in healthy donors. Notes on the study in general: Most of the TCR beta V segments (in an earlier analysis) were productive either about 87% or about 30% of the time. Cytomegalovirus association was assigned to about 150 TCR beta chains.

The CDR3 is 16 residues long. Trimming took 3 bases from V and 6 from J; bases not matched to a gene: 14. Germline CDR1 and CDR2: SGHNT and YYREEE (reference sequence). The PCR was carried out with 60 Vbeta primers and 13 Jbeta primers. Data came from immunoSEQ multiplex PCR; TCRdb stores just in-frame clones and leaves some out. Of roughly 180,000 clones detected, approximately 85% appear once; the ten largest clones hold roughly 1.5%. The clonotype comes from a girl aged 5-17 years in good health and CMV-seropositive. The chain joins TRBV5-4 to TRBJ2-7, with 8 bases aligning to TRBD1. What was sequenced was PBMCs. The CDR3, as DNA: TGTGCCAGCAGCTCGCCTGGCCAGGGGGCGTTGGGCGAGCAGTACTTC. This gives the protein CASSSPGQGALGEQYF.